This TCR beta chain originates from a study of T cells in localized non-small cell lung cancer. For this clone: The antigen remains unidentified.

Regarding the study as a whole: Analysis by sequencing included only one tumor region, so heterogeneity remains possible. Elevated blood T cell density was associated with longer overall survival. Uninvolved adjacent lung showed peak T cell clonality, exceeding tumor.

The CDR3 consists of 14 residues. Profiled with immunoSEQ multiplex PCR; TCRdb holds only in-frame clones, not every one. Altogether roughly 38,000 clones are present, around 86% being singletons, with the ten largest covering 4.5% to 6%. Sequences were derived from peripheral blood mononuclear cells, sampled before any cancer treatment. This chain uses TRBV21-1 with TRBJ1-1; the tabulated D call, TRBD1, remains unverified against the DNA. TRBV21-1 is shown as a pseudogene. The clonotype originates from a male donor older than 55 with stage II lung adenocarcinoma. The CDR3 reads CASSKESGYTEAFF. CDR3 DNA: TGTGCCAGCAGCAAAGAGTCAGGATACACTGAAGCTTTCTTT.